The clone carrying this TCR beta chain was recorded many times. Its antigen is not identified. The library targeted TCRbeta and was prepared with unique molecular identifiers. TCRdb ran MiXCR on the PCR reads and lists one entry per CDR3 protein. In the table there are just over 200,000 distinct CDR3 sequences, roughly 9.1% of which are singletons. The data originate from a study of T-cell reconstitution after alpha-beta-depleted transplantation in children. Study-level results: Reportedly, only several hundred clones from non-depleted graft cells drove alpha-beta T-cell counts at about two months. A year had passed since transplant, and T-cell counts and diversity by then came mostly from newly produced T cells. Surviving recipient T cells and thymic progenitors underlay high day-60 TCRbeta diversity in some patients.

Trimming left V 0 bases short and J 8 bases short, with 3 bases between. The CDR3 totals 11 residues. CDR1 SGHRS and CDR2 YFSETQ come from the germline V gene. The chain joins TRBV5-1 to TRBJ2-1; no firm D call. Specimen: PBMCs, mostly from graft donor cells, collected 360 days after TCRalphabeta/CD19-depleted stem cell transplant. The clonotype originates from a male patient between 2 and 10 years old who had a stem cell transplant for acute myeloid leukemia, so the T cells may come from the graft donor. The DNA of the CDR3 is TGCGCCAGCAGCTTGGACCATGAGCAGTTCTTC. This translates into CASSLDHEQFF.